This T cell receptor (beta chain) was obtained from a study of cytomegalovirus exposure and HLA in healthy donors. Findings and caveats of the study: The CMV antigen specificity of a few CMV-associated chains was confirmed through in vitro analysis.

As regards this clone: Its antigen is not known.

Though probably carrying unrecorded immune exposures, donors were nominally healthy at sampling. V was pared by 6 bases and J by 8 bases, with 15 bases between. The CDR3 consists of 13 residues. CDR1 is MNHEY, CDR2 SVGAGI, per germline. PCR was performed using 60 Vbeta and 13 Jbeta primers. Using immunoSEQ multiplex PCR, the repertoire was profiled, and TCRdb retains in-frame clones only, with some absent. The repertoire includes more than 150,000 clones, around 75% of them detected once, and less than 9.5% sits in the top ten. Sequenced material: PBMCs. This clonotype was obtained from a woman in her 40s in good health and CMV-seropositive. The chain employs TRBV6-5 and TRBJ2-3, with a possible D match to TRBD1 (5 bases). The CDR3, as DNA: TGTGCCAGCAGCCCTAGGGGAAGGGCTACGCAGTATTTT. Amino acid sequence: CASSPRGRATQYF.